The next 25 T cell receptor beta chains were all read from a single sample in a study of blood T cell repertoires in COVID-19. Profiled with immunoSEQ multiplex PCR; TCRdb holds only in-frame clones, not every one. The table lists 400,000 to 500,000 clones, approximately 90% of them singletons. The specimen was PBMCs or T cells enriched from blood (not recorded which). All receptors come from a woman in her late teens or twenties who had been exposed to COVID-19.

The V and J genes are TRBV19 and TRBJ2-2, with TRBD2 matching over 10 bases. CDR1 and CDR2 from the germline V gene are LNHDA and SQIVND (reference sequence). The CDR3 covers 15 residues. Trimming at V came to 7 bases and at J to 5 bases, leaving 7 bases not matched to a gene. The DNA of the CDR3 is TGTGCCAGTAACAAGCTAGCGGGAGTAACCGGGGAGCTGTTTTTT. It codes for CASNKLAGVTGELFF.

V is TRBV5-5 and J is TRBJ1-1, with D possibly matching TRBD1 (6 bases). V gave up 1 base and J gave up 4 bases, with 11 bases separating them. Germline CDR1 reads SGHKS; CDR2 reads YYEKEE (reference sequence). The CDR3 spans 14 residues. CDR3 residues: CASSLWGRGTEAFF. Written as DNA, the CDR3 is TGTGCCAGCAGCTTGTGGGGCAGGGGCACTGAAGCTTTCTTT.

The chain links TRBV14 to TRBJ2-7; possible D gene TRBD1, 6 bases. Trimming removed 1 base at V and 6 bases at J, with 22 bases between. Per the germline V gene, CDR1 is SGHDN and CDR2 is FVKESK. CDR3 size: 17 residues. The CDR3 nucleotides read TGTGCCAGCAGCCAAGCCAGGGGCGCAAGGGGAGTAGGCGAGCAGTACTTC. Translating it yields CASSQARGARGVGEQYF.

The V and J genes are TRBV5-5 and TRBJ1-1, with 7 bases that match TRBD1. Germline lookup yields CDR1 SGHKS and CDR2 YYEKEE (reference sequence). The CDR3 is 16 residues long. The V and J ends lost 3 bases and 0 bases, in that order; junction bases with no gene match: 8. The CDR3 loop reads CASSSHPTGMNTEAFF. The CDR3 DNA reads as TGTGCCAGCAGCTCCCATCCGACAGGGATGAACACTGAAGCTTTCTTT.

The chain couples TRBV4-1 to TRBJ2-5, with 8 bases aligning to TRBD2. CDR3 size: 18 residues. Germline V gene sequence: CDR1 MGHRA, CDR2 YSYEKL. V gave up 5 bases and J gave up 2 bases; unmatched junction bases: 16. The chain's CDR3 is CASSNRGGGPIPQETQYF. The CDR3 nucleotides read TGCGCCAGCAGCAATAGGGGCGGGGGGCCAATACCGCAAGAGACCCAGTACTTC.

V and J are TRBV28 and TRBJ1-2; possibly TRBD1 for D (6 bases). V was cut by 2 bases and J by 2 bases, with 18 bases left in between. Germline assignment: CDR1 MDHEN and CDR2 SYDVKM. This CDR3 region has 17 residues. This CDR3 reads CASSLVTLRGPNYGYTF. CDR3 bases: TGTGCCAGCAGTTTAGTTACCCTCAGGGGTCCGAACTATGGCTACACCTTC.

The chain combines TRBV5-5 with TRBJ2-4; tentative D call: TRBD2 (5 bases). V lost 6 bases, J lost 0 bases, and 16 bases lay in between. The CDR3 runs 16 residues. Germline CDR1 SGHKS, CDR2 YYEKEE (reference sequence). CDR3 protein: CASNSLLGVAKNIQYF. For the CDR3, the DNA is TGTGCCAGCAACTCACTCCTCGGGGTAGCCAAAAACATTCAGTACTTC.

The chain carries TRBV19 and TRBJ2-5; TRBD2 agrees at 8 bases. This CDR3 region has 16 residues. Trimming removed 11 bases from V and 1 base from J; junction bases left unmatched: 15. From germline, CDR1 is LNHDA and CDR2 SQIVND (reference sequence). CDR3 sequence reads: CASSMAAGVLQETQYF. The CDR3 DNA reads as TGTGCCTCCAGTATGGCAGCGGGGGTGCTCCAAGAGACCCAGTACTTC.

This chain connects TRBV9 to TRBJ1-2; D unclear. V was trimmed by 4 bases and J by 8 bases, leaving 12 bases between them. Per germline, CDR1 SGDLS and CDR2 YYNGEE. The CDR3 has 12 amino acids. For the CDR3, the DNA is TGTGCCAGCAGCCCCCCATTCGGGGGCTACACCTTC. This codes for CASSPPFGGYTF.

The chain links TRBV9 to TRBJ1-6, with 8 nucleotides matching TRBD1. CDR1 SGDLS and CDR2 YYNGEE come from the germline V gene. V lost 9 bases to trimming and J lost 7 bases; unmatched junction nucleotides: 6. The CDR3 spans 13 residues. CDR3 residues: CANQGAKNSPLHF. CDR3 DNA sequence: TGTGCCAATCAGGGGGCAAAGAATTCACCCCTCCACTTT.

The genes are TRBV28 and TRBJ1-6; maybe TRBD1 (6 bases). Germline CDR1 MDHEN, CDR2 SYDVKM. Trimming shortened V by 1 base and J by 5 bases, and 9 bases separated the two germline ends. This CDR3 spans 15 amino acids. The DNA for the CDR3 is TGTGCCAGCAGTTTATCGGCAGGGGATAATTCACCCCTCCACTTT. This encodes CASSLSAGDNSPLHF.

The CDR3 nucleotides are TGTGCCAGCAGCTTGGGGACACTATCCTACGAGCAGTACTTC. It translates to CASSLGTLSYEQYF. J is TRBJ2-7 and V is TRBV7-9, with D possibly being TRBD1 (6 bases). CDR3 length: 14 residues. The germline V and J ends were trimmed by 3 bases and 1 base, with 10 bases remaining between them. Per germline, CDR1 SEHNR and CDR2 FQNEAQ (reference sequence).

This clone was seen only a few times. This chain links TRBV5-1 with TRBJ1-2, with D perhaps TRBD1 (5 bases). Trimming took 1 base from V and 13 from J, leaving 14 bases between them. Germline loops: CDR1 SGHRS, CDR2 YFSETQ. This CDR3 spans 12 amino acids. CDR3 sequence reads: CASSLSQGRPTF. Written as DNA, the CDR3 is TGCGCCAGCAGCTTGTCTCAGGGAAGACCCACCTTC.

The V gene is TRBV2, the J gene TRBJ2-2; 8 bases are shared with TRBD2. The ends lost 6 bases at V and 7 bases at J; junction bases unmatched: 16. The CDR3 runs 17 residues. Germline V gene lookup returns CDR1 SNHLY and CDR2 FYNNEI. The CDR3 DNA is TGTGCCAGCAGCCGCCCGGGAGGGGAGGGCCGTGACGGGGAGCTGTTTTTT. This sequence encodes CASSRPGGEGRDGELFF.

V usage is TRBV6-5 and J usage is TRBJ2-7; 11 bases are a match to TRBD2. The CDR3 spans 15 residues. Germline-derived CDR1 and CDR2 are MNHEY and SVGAGI. Trimming took 6 bases from V and 4 from J; bases not matched to a gene: 8. The CDR3 spells CASSHTSGSQYEQYF. The CDR3 DNA sequence: TGTGCCAGCAGCCACACTAGCGGGAGCCAATACGAGCAGTACTTC.

The chain combines TRBV19 with TRBJ1-2, with 8 bases matching TRBD1. This CDR3 has 13 residues. The V segment lost 4 bases and the J segment 2 bases; nucleotides outside the gene matches: 0. Looked up from germline, CDR1 is LNHDA and CDR2 is SQIVND (reference sequence). CDR3 coding DNA: TGTGCCAGTAGTACAGGGGGCAACTATGGCTACACCTTC. Residues: CASSTGGNYGYTF.

This chain uses TRBV11-2 with TRBJ2-7; 7 nucleotides agree with TRBD1. The CDR3 covers 15 residues. CDR1 and CDR2 (germline): SGHAT, FQNNGV. V dropped 6 bases and J dropped 3; count of bases not matched to a gene: 11. The CDR3 loop is CASSGETGWVYEQYF. Here the CDR3 DNA reads TGTGCCAGCAGTGGGGAGACAGGGTGGGTCTACGAGCAGTACTTC.

The chain joins TRBV6-5 to TRBJ1-2, with 7 bases identical to TRBD1. CDR3 length: 13 amino acids. V was clipped by 5 bases and J by 7 bases; unmatched bases: 7. Germline-derived CDR1 and CDR2 are MNHEY and SVGAGI. The CDR3 region is CASSRGQARGYTF. The CDR3 nucleotides read TGTGCCAGCAGTCGCGGACAGGCCCGTGGCTACACCTTC.

The gene calls are TRBV24-1 and TRBJ2-7; weak D call: TRBD1 (6 bases). CDR3 length: 13 amino acids. V was clipped by 3 bases and J by 3 bases, with 8 bases between them. Per germline, CDR1 KGHDR and CDR2 SFDVKD. In DNA form, the CDR3 reads TGTGCCACCAGTGATCAAGGGGGCTACGAGCAGTACTTC. This codes for CATSDQGGYEQYF.

The J gene is TRBJ1-4, the V gene TRBV19; D is perhaps TRBD1 (6 bases). The V end was cut by 2 bases, the J end by 7 bases, with 17 bases between. The CDR3 runs to 16 residues. Per the germline V gene, CDR1 is LNHDA and CDR2 is SQIVND (reference sequence). CDR3 loop: CASSISYRGGGEKLFF. For the CDR3, the DNA is TGTGCCAGTAGTATAAGTTACCGGGGAGGGGGTGAAAAACTGTTTTTT.

V and J are TRBV28 and TRBJ1-2, with D perhaps TRBD1 (5 bases). Trimming took off 6 bases at V and 4 bases at J, with 24 bases between the two ends. The germline V gene has CDR1 MDHEN and CDR2 SYDVKM. The CDR3 covers 17 residues. CDR3 in DNA: TGTGCCAGCAGGGGAAGGGACTGGCCCCGAAGATCCTATGGCTACACCTTC. Its translation: CASRGRDWPRRSYGYTF.

The chain combines TRBV10-3 with TRBJ1-6; TRBD1 aligns across 8 bases. The CDR3 loop spans 14 amino acids. CDR1 is ENHRY and CDR2 is SYGVKD in the germline V gene. The junction had 6 bases not matched to a gene; V was cut back by 6 bases and J by 8 bases. This CDR3 is CAIRDTGGDSPLHF. The CDR3 DNA reads TGTGCCATCAGGGATACAGGGGGAGATTCACCCCTCCACTTT.

The chain carries TRBV11-2 and TRBJ2-1, with 8 nucleotides matching TRBD1. Germline-derived CDR1 and CDR2 are SGHAT and FQNNGV. The length of the CDR3 is 16 residues. V lost 0 bases, J lost 4 bases, and 5 bases stayed unmatched. The CDR3 bases are TGTGCCAGCAGCTTAGAATCGACAGGGGATTACAATGAGCAGTTCTTC. This encodes CASSLESTGDYNEQFF.

The count of this clone is one. The chain couples TRBV6-5 to TRBJ1-2; 12 nucleotides line up with TRBD1. The CDR3 spans 14 residues. Germline V gene data show CDR1 as MNHEY and CDR2 as SVGAGI. V was pared by 6 bases and J by 8 bases, with 7 bases of the junction left unmatched. DNA of the CDR3: TGTGCCAGCAGGGTCCCGGGACAGGGGGCCGGCTACACCTTC. Translation: CASRVPGQGAGYTF.

The chain carries TRBV11-2 and TRBJ2-3; D uncertain. The V and J ends lost 6 bases and 6 bases respectively, with 10 bases between them. Germline V CDR1 and CDR2: SGHAT, FQNNGV. The CDR3 extends over 12 amino acids. The CDR3 nucleotides read TGTGCCAGCAGGCCGACATGGGATACGCAGTATTTT. It translates to CASRPTWDTQYF.